The present TCR beta chain was sequenced within a study of cytomegalovirus exposure and HLA in healthy donors. As concerns this clone: The antigen is undetermined.

Germline values: CDR1 SGHNT, CDR2 YYREEE (reference sequence). The length of the CDR3 is 12 residues. V gave up 4 bases and J gave up 3 bases, with 2 bases separating them. The study ran its PCR with 60 Vbeta and 13 Jbeta primers. Clones were read by immunoSEQ multiplex PCR, and TCRdb kept only the in-frame ones, dropping some. The data contain some 190,000 clones, 85% to 90% of them singletons. Study-wide results and caveats: TCR sequences were mostly rare, though some public TCRs occurred in many donors. A later analysis by the authors found several of the most significant clusters apparently linked to common viral pathogens.

The J gene is TRBJ2-6, the V gene TRBV5-4; D gene uncertain. Sequences were obtained from PBMCs. The source of this sequence is a man aged 25 to 45 in good health and CMV-seronegative. CDR3 protein: CASSLGANVLTF. In nucleotides, the CDR3 is TGTGCCAGCAGCCTTGGGGCCAACGTCCTGACTTTC.